This TCR beta chain stems from a study of T cell repertoires in cytomegalovirus infection. At the level of the study: Indications came from public TCR beta signatures; they pointed to CMV infection and to a matching HLA type.

Study-level findings and limits: HLA-C-restricted TCR beta clonotypes specific for CMV led the ex vivo response. Totalled public TCR beta family frequency picked out people who carried CMV plus the relevant HLA.

This clonotype came up a few times. Antigen specificity is unknown. TCRdb re-analysed the reads in MiXCR, keeping a single row per CDR3 protein. The repertoire holds around 240,000 distinct CDR3 sequences, with about 20% as singletons. The germline gives CDR1 MNHEY, CDR2 SVGEGT. The CDR3 is made up of 15 amino acids. V lost 0 bases and J lost 6, with 11 bases in between. Sequencing input: CD8+ T cells from PBMCs. This receptor was identified in a human donor in good health (CMV status not recorded). Some clones in this sample may be carry-over from other donors' samples. This sequence joins TRBV6-2 or TRBV6-3 and TRBJ2-2; D tentatively fits TRBD1 or TRBD2 (5 bases each). The chain's CDR3 is CASSYSVGAPGELFF. The CDR3 DNA follows: TGTGCCAGCAGTTACTCGGTCGGGGCGCCCGGGGAGCTGTTTTTT.